This T cell receptor (beta chain) was profiled in a study of T cell changes during pregnancy in multiple sclerosis. Sequencing used immunoSEQ multiplex PCR; TCRdb keeps in-frame clones, though not all of them. The sample includes under 65,000 clones, over 85% of them seen just once. Germline CDR1 SEHNR, CDR2 FQNEAQ (reference sequence). V lost 5 bases to trimming and J lost 3 bases; unmatched junction nucleotides: 15. The CDR3 is 17 residues long. This sequence joins TRBV7-9 and TRBJ2-7; 8 positions agree with TRBD2. Sequences were derived from peripheral blood, sampled in the first trimester of pregnancy. The sequence derives from a female donor in good health, enrolled as a control in a pregnancy study. CDR3 DNA: TGTGCCAGCAGCCAGCCGGGACTAGTAAATGGAAGCTACGAGCAGTACTTC. Protein: CASSQPGLVNGSYEQYF.